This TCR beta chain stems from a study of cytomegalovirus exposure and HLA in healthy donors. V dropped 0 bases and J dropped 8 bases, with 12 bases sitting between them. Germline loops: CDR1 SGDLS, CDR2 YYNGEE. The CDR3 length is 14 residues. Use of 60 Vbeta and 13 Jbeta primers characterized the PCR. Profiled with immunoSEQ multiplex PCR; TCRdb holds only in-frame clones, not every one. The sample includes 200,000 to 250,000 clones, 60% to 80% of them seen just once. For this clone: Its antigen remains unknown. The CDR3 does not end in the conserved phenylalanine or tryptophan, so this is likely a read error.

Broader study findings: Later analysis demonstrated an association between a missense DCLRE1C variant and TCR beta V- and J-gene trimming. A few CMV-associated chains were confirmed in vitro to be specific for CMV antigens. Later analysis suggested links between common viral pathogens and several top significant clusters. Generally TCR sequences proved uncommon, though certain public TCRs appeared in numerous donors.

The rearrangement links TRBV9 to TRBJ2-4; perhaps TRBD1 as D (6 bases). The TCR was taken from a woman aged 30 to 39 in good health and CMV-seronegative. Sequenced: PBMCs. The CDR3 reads CASSVAVGGYIQYL. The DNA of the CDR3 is TGTGCCAGCAGCGTAGCTGTAGGGGGATACATTCAGTACCTC.